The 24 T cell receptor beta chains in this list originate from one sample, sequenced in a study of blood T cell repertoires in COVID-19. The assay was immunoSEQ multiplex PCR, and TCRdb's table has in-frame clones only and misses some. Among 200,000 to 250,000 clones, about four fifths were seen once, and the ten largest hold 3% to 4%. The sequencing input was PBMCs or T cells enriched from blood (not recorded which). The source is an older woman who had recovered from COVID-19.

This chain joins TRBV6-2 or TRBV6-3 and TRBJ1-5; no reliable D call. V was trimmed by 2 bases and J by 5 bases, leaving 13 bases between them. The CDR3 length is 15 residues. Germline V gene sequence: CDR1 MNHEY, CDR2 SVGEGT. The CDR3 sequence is CASSYTEPTHQPQHF. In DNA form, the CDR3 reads TGTGCCAGCAGTTACACAGAGCCCACCCATCAGCCCCAGCATTTT.

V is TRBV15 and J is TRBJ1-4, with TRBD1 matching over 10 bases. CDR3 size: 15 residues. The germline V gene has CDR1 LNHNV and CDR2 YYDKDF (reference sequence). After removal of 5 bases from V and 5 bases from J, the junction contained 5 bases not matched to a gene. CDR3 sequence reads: CATSVTGQGNEKLFF. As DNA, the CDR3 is TGTGCCACCAGCGTTACGGGACAGGGGAATGAAAAACTGTTTTTT.

The chain's CDR3 is CASSIRRGPSYEQYF. CDR3 bases: TGTGCCAGTAGTATTCGGCGGGGTCCGTCCTACGAGCAGTACTTC. This chain uses TRBV19 with TRBJ2-7; D possibly corresponds to TRBD2 (6 bases). The V gene lost 3 bases and the J gene lost 1 base, with 13 bases spanning the gap. Germline loops: CDR1 LNHDA, CDR2 SQIVND (reference sequence). There are 15 residues in the CDR3.

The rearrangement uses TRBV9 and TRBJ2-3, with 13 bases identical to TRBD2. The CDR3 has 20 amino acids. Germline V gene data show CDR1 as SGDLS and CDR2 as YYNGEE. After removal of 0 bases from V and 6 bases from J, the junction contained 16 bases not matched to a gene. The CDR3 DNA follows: TGTGCCAGCAGCGTAGACCGACGGACTAGCGGGGGAGGGGATCGCGATACGCAGTATTTT. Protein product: CASSVDRRTSGGGDRDTQYF.

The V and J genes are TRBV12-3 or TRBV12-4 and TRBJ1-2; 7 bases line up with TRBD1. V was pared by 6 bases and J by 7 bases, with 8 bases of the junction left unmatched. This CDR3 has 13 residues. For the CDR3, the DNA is TGTGCCAGCAGATACGGACAGGCCCGTGGCTACACCTTC. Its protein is CASRYGQARGYTF.

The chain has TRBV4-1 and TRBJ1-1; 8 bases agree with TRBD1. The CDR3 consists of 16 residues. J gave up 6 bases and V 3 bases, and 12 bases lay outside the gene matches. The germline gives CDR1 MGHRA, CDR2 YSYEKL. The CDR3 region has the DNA TGCGCCAGCAGCCACCCAGGGGGCCCAAAATTCGCTGAAGCTTTCTTT. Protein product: CASSHPGGPKFAEAFF.

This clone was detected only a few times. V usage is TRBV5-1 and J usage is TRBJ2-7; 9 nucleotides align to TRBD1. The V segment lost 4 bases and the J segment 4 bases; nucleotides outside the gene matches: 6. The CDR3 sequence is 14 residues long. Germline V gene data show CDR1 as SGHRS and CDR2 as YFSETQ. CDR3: CASSPGTGRYEQYF. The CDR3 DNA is TGCGCCAGCAGCCCCGGGACAGGGAGGTACGAGCAGTACTTC.

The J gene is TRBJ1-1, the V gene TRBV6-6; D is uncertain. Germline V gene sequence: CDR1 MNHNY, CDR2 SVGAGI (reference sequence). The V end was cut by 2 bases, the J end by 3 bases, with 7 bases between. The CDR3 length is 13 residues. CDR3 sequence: CASSYEGYTEAFF. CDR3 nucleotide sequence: TGTGCCAGCAGTTACGAGGGTTACACTGAAGCTTTCTTT.

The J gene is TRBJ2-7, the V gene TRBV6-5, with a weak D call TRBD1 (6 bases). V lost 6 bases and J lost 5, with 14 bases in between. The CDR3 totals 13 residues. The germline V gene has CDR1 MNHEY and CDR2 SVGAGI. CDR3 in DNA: TGTGCCAGCAGAAAAAGGGGGAGCGACGAGCAGTACTTC. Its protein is CASRKRGSDEQYF.

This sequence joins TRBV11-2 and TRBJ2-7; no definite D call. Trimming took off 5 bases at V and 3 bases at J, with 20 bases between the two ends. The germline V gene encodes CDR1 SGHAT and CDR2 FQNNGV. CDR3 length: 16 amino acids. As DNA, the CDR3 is TGTGCCAGCAGCCCCTGGGCAGGTTCCCTTATCTACGAGCAGTACTTC. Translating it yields CASSPWAGSLIYEQYF. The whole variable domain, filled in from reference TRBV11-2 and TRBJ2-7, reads EAGVAQSPRYKIIEKRQSVAFWCNPISGHATLYWYQQILGQGPKLLIQFQNNGVVDDSQLPKDRFSAERLKGVDSTLKIQPAKLEDSAVYLCASSPWAGSLIYEQYFGPGTRLTVT.

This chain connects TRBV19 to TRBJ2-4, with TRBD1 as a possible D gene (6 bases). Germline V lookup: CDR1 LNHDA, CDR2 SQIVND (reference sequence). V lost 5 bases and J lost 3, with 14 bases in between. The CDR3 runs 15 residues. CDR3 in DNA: TGTGCCAGTAGTCTCGGACAGACCAACAAAAACATTCAGTACTTC. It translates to CASSLGQTNKNIQYF.

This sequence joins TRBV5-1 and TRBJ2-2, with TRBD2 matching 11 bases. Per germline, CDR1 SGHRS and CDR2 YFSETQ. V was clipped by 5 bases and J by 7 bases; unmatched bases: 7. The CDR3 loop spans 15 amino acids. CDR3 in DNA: TGCGCCAGCAGGTCTAGCGGGAGGCCGGACGGGGAGCTGTTTTTT. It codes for CASRSSGRPDGELFF.

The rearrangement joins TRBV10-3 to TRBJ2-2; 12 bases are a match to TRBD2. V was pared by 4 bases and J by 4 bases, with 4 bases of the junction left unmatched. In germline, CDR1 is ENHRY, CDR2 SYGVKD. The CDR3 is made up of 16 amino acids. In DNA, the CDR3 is TGTGCCATCAGTGGACTAGCGGGAGCGGGCACCGGGGAGCTGTTTTTT. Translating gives CAISGLAGAGTGELFF.

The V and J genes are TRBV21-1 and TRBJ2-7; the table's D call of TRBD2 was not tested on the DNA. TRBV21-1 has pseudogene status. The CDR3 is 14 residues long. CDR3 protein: CASSKDGSCEEQYF. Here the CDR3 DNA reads TGTGCCAGCAGCAAAGACGGTAGCTGCGAGGAGCAGTACTTC.

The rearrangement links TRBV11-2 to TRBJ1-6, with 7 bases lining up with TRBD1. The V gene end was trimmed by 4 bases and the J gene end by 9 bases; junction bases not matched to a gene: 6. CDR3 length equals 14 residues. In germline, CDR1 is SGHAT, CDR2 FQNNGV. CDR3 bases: TGTGCCAGCAGCTCCTCAGGGGGAGGTTCACCCCTCCACTTT. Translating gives CASSSSGGGSPLHF.

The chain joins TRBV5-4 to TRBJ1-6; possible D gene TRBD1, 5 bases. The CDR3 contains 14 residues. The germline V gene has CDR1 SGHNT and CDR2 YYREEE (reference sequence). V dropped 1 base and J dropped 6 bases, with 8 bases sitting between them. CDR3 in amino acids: CASSLKGFNSPLHF. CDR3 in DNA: TGTGCCAGCAGCTTGAAGGGGTTTAATTCACCCCTCCACTTT.

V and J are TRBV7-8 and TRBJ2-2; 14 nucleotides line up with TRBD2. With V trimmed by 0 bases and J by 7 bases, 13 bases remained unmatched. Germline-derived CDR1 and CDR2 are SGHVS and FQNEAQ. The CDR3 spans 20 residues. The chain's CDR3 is CASSLAPGGLAGVLIGELFF. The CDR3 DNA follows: TGTGCCAGCAGCTTAGCACCGGGGGGACTAGCGGGAGTCTTAATCGGGGAGCTGTTTTTT.

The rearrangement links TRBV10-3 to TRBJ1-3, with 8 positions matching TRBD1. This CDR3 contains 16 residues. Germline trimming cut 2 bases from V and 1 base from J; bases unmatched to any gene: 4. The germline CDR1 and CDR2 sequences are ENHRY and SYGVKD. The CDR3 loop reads CAISEGQGASGNTIYF. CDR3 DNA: TGTGCCATCAGTGAGGGCCAGGGGGCTTCTGGAAACACCATATATTTT.

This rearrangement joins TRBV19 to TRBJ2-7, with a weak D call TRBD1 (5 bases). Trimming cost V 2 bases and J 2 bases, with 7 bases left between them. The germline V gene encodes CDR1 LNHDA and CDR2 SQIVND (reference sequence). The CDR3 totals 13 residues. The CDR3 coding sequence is TGTGCCAGTAGTATATTGGACACCTACGAGCAGTACTTC. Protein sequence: CASSILDTYEQYF. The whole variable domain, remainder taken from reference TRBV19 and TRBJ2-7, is DGGITQSPKYLFRKEGQNVTLSCEQNLNHDAMYWYRQDPGQGLRLIYYSQIVNDFQKGDIAEGYSVSREKKESFPLTVTSAQKNPTAFYLCASSILDTYEQYFGPGTRLTVT.

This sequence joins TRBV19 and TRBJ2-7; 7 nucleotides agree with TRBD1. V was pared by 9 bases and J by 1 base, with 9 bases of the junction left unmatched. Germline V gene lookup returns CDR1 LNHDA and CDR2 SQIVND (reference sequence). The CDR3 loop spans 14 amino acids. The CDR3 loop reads CASRTTGASYEQYF. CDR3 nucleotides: TGTGCCAGCCGAACCACAGGGGCGTCCTACGAGCAGTACTTC.

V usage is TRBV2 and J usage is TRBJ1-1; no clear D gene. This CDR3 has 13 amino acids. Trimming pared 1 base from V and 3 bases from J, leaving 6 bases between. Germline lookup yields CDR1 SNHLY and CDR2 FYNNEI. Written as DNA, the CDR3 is TGTGCCAGCAGTGAAGTTCGAGACACTGAAGCTTTCTTT. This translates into CASSEVRDTEAFF.

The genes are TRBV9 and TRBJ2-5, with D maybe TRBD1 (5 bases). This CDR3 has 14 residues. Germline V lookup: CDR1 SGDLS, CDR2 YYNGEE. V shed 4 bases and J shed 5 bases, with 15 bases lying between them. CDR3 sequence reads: CASSLTRVGETQYF. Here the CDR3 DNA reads TGTGCCAGCAGCCTGACCAGGGTTGGGGAGACCCAGTACTTC. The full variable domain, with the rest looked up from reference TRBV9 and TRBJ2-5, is DSGVTQTPKHLITATGQRVTLRCSPRSGDLSVYWYQQSLDQGLQFLIQYYNGEERAKGNILERFSAQQFPDLHSELNLSSLELGDSALYFCASSLTRVGETQYFGPGTRLLVL.

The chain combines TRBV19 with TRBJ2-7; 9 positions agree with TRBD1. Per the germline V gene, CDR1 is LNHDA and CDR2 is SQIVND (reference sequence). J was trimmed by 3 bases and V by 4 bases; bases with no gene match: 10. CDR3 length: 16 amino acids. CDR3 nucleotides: TGTGCCAGTAGTACCCAAGGGACAGGGAAAATCTACGAGCAGTACTTC. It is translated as CASSTQGTGKIYEQYF.

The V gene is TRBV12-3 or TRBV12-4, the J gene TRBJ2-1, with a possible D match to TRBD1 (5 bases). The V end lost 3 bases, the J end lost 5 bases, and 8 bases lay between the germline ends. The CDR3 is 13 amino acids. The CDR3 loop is CASSLDTDNEQFF. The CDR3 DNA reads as TGTGCCAGCAGTTTGGACACCGACAATGAGCAGTTCTTC.